Below are 4 T cell receptor beta chains sequenced from a single sample in a study of T cell changes during pregnancy in multiple sclerosis (dated by TCRdb to between 2017 and 2020). Receptors were amplified or captured by the immunoSEQ multiplex PCR assay. The table comes from immuneACCESS by way of TCRdb, which keeps in-frame sequences with V and J called. Part of the clones is missing from these tables; in studies checked, under half for an unresolved V gene and the rest for unknown reasons. The sample table shows 50,000 or so clones, and 80% to 95% are seen once. Clones ranked in the top ten supply 0.7% to 0.9% of the sample. This specimen consisted of CD4+ T cells from peripheral blood mononuclear cells, obtained in the third trimester of pregnancy. Receptors originate from a female donor with multiple sclerosis, enrolled in a pregnancy study.

The chain carries TRBV5-1 and TRBJ1-3; 9 bases match TRBD1. Per germline, CDR1 SGHRS and CDR2 YFSETQ. V gave up 4 bases and J gave up 0 bases; unmatched junction bases: 14. The CDR3 is made up of 19 amino acids. The CDR3 DNA reads TGCGCCAGCAGCCCGGCCGGGACAGGGTCACCAAACTCTGGAAACACCATATATTTT. This gives the protein CASSPAGTGSPNSGNTIYF.

The chain is built from TRBV5-5 and TRBJ1-1; a weak D match, TRBD1 (6 bases). The germline CDR1 and CDR2 sequences are SGHKS and YYEKEE (reference sequence). The V gene lost 4 bases and the J gene lost 6 bases, with 10 bases spanning the gap. CDR3 length: 12 amino acids. The CDR3: CASSLDRSEAFF. Here the CDR3 DNA reads TGTGCCAGCAGCCTCGACAGGTCTGAAGCTTTCTTT.

The chain couples TRBV9 to TRBJ1-2, with 7 bases fitting TRBD1. The ends lost 2 bases at V and 8 bases at J; junction bases unmatched: 9. The length of the CDR3 is 14 residues. Germline V CDR1 and CDR2: SGDLS, YYNGEE. The CDR3 nucleotides are TGTGCCAGCAGCGTTAGGGGCCAGGGGGACGGCTACACCTTC. Its translation is CASSVRGQGDGYTF.

V gene TRBV4-3 combines with J gene TRBJ1-2; D possibly corresponds to TRBD1 (6 bases). Per the germline V gene, CDR1 is LGHNA and CDR2 is YSLEER. The V and J ends lost 2 bases and 4 bases respectively, with 11 bases between them. This CDR3 has 14 amino acids. As DNA, the CDR3 is TGCGCCAGCAGCCAAACCCTGACAGGCTATGGCTACACCTTC. Translating it yields CASSQTLTGYGYTF.